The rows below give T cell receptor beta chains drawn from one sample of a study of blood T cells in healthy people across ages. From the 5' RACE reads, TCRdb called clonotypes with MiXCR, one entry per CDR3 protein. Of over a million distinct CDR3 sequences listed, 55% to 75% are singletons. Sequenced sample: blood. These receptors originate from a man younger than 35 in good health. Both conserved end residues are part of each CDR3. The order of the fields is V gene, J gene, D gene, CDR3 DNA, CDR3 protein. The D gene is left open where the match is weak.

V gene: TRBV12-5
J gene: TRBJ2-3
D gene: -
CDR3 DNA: TGTGCTAGTGGTTTGGGCGAGAGCGGAAGCACAGATACGCAGTATTTT
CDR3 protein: CASGLGESGSTDTQYF

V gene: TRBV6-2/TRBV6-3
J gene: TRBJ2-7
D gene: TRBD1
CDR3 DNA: TGTGCCAGCAGTAGAAGGACAGGGACGTCCTACGAGCAGTACTTC
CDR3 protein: CASSRRTGTSYEQYF

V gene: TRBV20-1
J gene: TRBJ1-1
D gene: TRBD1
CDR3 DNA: TGCAGTGCAACCCGGGGACAGATGAACACTGAAGCTTTCTTT
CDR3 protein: CSATRGQMNTEAFF

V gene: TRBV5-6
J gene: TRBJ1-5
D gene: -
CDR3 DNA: TGTGCCAGCAGCTTGGGTACCTATTATAGCAATCAGCCCCAGCATTTT
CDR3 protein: CASSLGTYYSNQPQHF

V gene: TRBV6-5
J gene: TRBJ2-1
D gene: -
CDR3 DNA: TGTGCCAGCAGGCCAGGACTCTCCTACAATGAGCAGTTCTTC
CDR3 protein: CASRPGLSYNEQFF

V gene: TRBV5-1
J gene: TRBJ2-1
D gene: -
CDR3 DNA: TGCGCCAGCAGCCAGCTATCTAGGCTCCCGCGTGAGCAGTTCTTC
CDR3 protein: CASSQLSRLPREQFF

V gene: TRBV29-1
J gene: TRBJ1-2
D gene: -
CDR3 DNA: TGCAGCGTTTGCGCCCTGACACAGAACTATGGCTACACCTTC
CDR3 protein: CSVCALTQNYGYTF

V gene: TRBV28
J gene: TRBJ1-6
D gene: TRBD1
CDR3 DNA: TGTGCCAGCAGTTCTCACAGGGGCAGATCACCCCTCCACTTT
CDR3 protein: CASSSHRGRSPLHF

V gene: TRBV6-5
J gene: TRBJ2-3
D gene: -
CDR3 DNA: TGTGCCAGCAGTTACCGCGGGTGGGGCACAGATACGCAGTATTTT
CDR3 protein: CASSYRGWGTDTQYF

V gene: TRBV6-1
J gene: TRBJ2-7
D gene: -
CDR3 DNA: TGTGCCAGCAGTGAAGTTTTCAGTTCCTACGAGCAGTACTTC
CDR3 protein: CASSEVFSSYEQYF

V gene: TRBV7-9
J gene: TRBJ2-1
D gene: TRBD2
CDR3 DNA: TGTGCCAGCAGCTCCTGGACTAGCGGGTTACGTGAGCAGTTCTTC
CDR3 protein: CASSSWTSGLREQFF